This is a list of T cell receptor beta chains from one sample in a study of blood T cell repertoires in COVID-19. Measured with immunoSEQ multiplex PCR; TCRdb has only the in-frame clones, and not every one. Among around 80,000 clones listed, about 80% were seen once. The material sequenced was peripheral blood. The receptors shown here come from a man between 45 and 60 years old with active or convalescent COVID-19. The CDR3 runs from the conserved cysteine through the conserved F or W. The D gene is left open where the match is weak. Expanded clones get a size class; other rows say once, few or many, or leave the size out.

j_call	clone_size	d_call	v_call	cdr3_nt	cdr3_aa
TRBJ2-7	many	.	TRBV11-2	TGTGCCAGCAGCTTAACAGGGATCGACTACGAGCAGTACTTC	CASSLTGIDYEQYF
TRBJ2-7	.	TRBD1	TRBV18	TGTGCCAGCTCAACGGGACAGGGGAACGAGCAGTACTTC	CASSTGQGNEQYF
TRBJ1-2	few	.	TRBV29-1	TGCAGCGTTGTTTTGGAGGGGAACTATGGCTACACCTTC	CSVVLEGNYGYTF
TRBJ2-3	.	.	TRBV11-3	TGTGCCAGCAGTCAAGGGGAGGAGGATACGCAGTATTTT	CASSQGEEDTQYF
TRBJ1-1	.	TRBD1	TRBV7-9	TGTGCCAGCAGCTCCACAGGGGAGGCTGAAGCTTTCTTT	CASSSTGEAEAFF
TRBJ1-6	.	TRBD1	TRBV5-1	TGCGCCAGCAGCTACCAGGGGGATTCACCCCTCCACTTT	CASSYQGDSPLHF
TRBJ2-1	.	.	TRBV6-1	TGTGCCAGCAGTTATCCGACAGGAAATGAGCAGTTCTTC	CASSYPTGNEQFF
TRBJ1-3	.	.	TRBV2	TGTGCCAGCGTACGGGTTCTCTCTGGAAACACCATATATTTT	CASVRVLSGNTIYF
TRBJ2-1	few	TRBD2	TRBV19	TGTGCCAGTAGTTCAAGACTAGCGGGGGGAGAAAATGAGCAGTTCTTC	CASSSRLAGGENEQFF
TRBJ2-5	.	TRBD2	TRBV19	TGTGCCAGTAGTATTACCGGGGGGGGAGAGACCCAGTACTTC	CASSITGGGETQYF
TRBJ2-3	once	TRBD1	TRBV7-3	TGTGCCAGCAGCCCGGGGACAGGGGGGTTCACAGATACGCAGTATTTT	CASSPGTGGFTDTQYF
TRBJ1-4	.	.	TRBV2	TGTGCCAGCCGCAGCGGTGGTGAAAAACTGTTTTTT	CASRSGGEKLFF
TRBJ1-6	.	.	TRBV12-3/TRBV12-4	TGTGCCAGCAACCGACAGCCTAATTCACCCCTCCACTTT	CASNRQPNSPLHF
TRBJ2-2	.	TRBD2	TRBV7-2	TGTGCCAGCAGCTGGCGGGGGGACACCGGGGAGCTGTTTTTT	CASSWRGDTGELFF
TRBJ1-2	.	.	TRBV21-1	TGTGCCAGCAGCAAGCCCGGGACATTCCCCATCTATGGCTACACCTTC	CASSKPGTFPIYGYTF
TRBJ1-2	.	.	TRBV7-9	TGTGCCAGCATCCTAACCGAAACTAACTATGGCTACACCTTC	CASILTETNYGYTF
TRBJ2-1	.	TRBD1	TRBV14	TGTGCCAGCAGCTCCCGGGACAGCTACAATGAGCAGTTCTTC	CASSSRDSYNEQFF
TRBJ2-3	.	.	TRBV19	TGTGCCACCGGCACAGATACGCAGTATTTT	CATGTDTQYF
TRBJ1-6	.	TRBD1	TRBV11-2	TGTGCCAGCAGCTTAGGGGACAGGGTTTCACCCCTCCACTTT	CASSLGDRVSPLHF
TRBJ2-5	.	.	TRBV27	TGTGCCAGTACAGGGCAGGGTTTTGGGGAGACCCAGTACTTC	CASTGQGFGETQYF
TRBJ1-5	few	.	TRBV4-1	TGCGCCAGCAGCCAAGAGATCAGTTATAGCAATCAGCCCCAGCATTTT	CASSQEISYSNQPQHF
TRBJ1-2	.	TRBD1	TRBV2	TGTGCCAGCACTCCAGGGGGTGGCTACACCTTC	CASTPGGGYTF
TRBJ1-4	few	.	TRBV2	TGTGCCAGCAGTGAGGAAGGAGGAAAACTGTTTTTT	CASSEEGGKLFF
TRBJ2-7	.	.	TRBV6-6	TGTGCCAGCAGTTACTCCACAGGGAACGAGCAGTACTTC	CASSYSTGNEQYF
TRBJ1-2	.	.	TRBV19	TGTGCCAGTACTGGGGGGTATGGCTACACCTTC	CASTGGYGYTF
TRBJ2-7	.	.	TRBV18	TGTGCCAGCTCACCTTCACAGGGATACGAGCAGTACTTC	CASSPSQGYEQYF
TRBJ2-2	.	TRBD1	TRBV9	TGTGCCAGCAGCGTAGAGGGACAGGGAGGAACCGGGGAGCTGTTTTTT	CASSVEGQGGTGELFF
TRBJ1-1	.	TRBD1	TRBV7-8	TGTGCCAGCAGCGCAAGACAGGGGATCAGTCACACTGAAGCTTTCTTT	CASSARQGISHTEAFF
TRBJ2-3	.	.	TRBV7-2	TGTGCCAGCAGCCCCGGAGACCCAACGGATACGCAGTATTTT	CASSPGDPTDTQYF
TRBJ2-1	.	.	TRBV2	TGTGCCAGCACGCGGAACTACAATGAGCAGTTCTTC	CASTRNYNEQFF
TRBJ2-5	.	.	TRBV5-1	TGCGCCAGCAGCTTTGGCCTTTCTCAAGAGACCCAGTACTTC	CASSFGLSQETQYF
TRBJ1-4	.	.	TRBV6-5	TGTGCCAGCAAAGACTCGGGGGGCCAAGAAAAACTGTTTTTT	CASKDSGGQEKLFF
TRBJ1-1	few	TRBD1	TRBV6-5	TGTGCCAGCAGTCCGAGGACAGGGGTGACTGAAGCTTTCTTT	CASSPRTGVTEAFF
TRBJ2-7	.	.	TRBV27	TGTGCCAGCAGCCGCGGAGGGGGCGCGTACGAGCAGTACTTC	CASSRGGGAYEQYF
TRBJ1-1	.	.	TRBV21-1	TGTGCCAGCAGCAATCCCCTTCACAGGGAGAACACTGAAGCTTTCTTT	CASSNPLHRENTEAFF
TRBJ2-3	.	TRBD2	TRBV27	TGTGCCAGCAGTGCGGGGGGGCTTCTTGATACGCAGTATTTT	CASSAGGLLDTQYF
TRBJ2-7	.	.	TRBV7-9	TGTGCCAGCCTTAGCGGTGGCTCCTACGAGCAGTACTTC	CASLSGGSYEQYF
TRBJ1-1	.	TRBD1	TRBV5-1	TGCGCCAGCAGCGGACAGGGAAGGACTGAAGCTTTCTTT	CASSGQGRTEAFF
TRBJ2-7	once	TRBD2	TRBV28	TGTGCCAGCAGTTCCGGGGGGGACTACGAGCAGTACTTC	CASSSGGDYEQYF
TRBJ2-1	.	.	TRBV13	TGTGCCAGCAGCATCTCGCAGGTTGAGCAGTTCTTC	CASSISQVEQFF
TRBJ1-6	.	.	TRBV12-2	TGTGCAAGTCGCTTAGCGAATTCCTTCGGGGTTAATTCACCCCTCCACTTT	CASRLANSFGVNSPLHF
TRBJ2-7	once	TRBD2	TRBV2	TGTGCCAGCAGGGGGAACGGGAGGGAACAGTACTTC	CASRGNGREQYF
TRBJ1-6	.	TRBD1	TRBV7-8	TGTGCCAGCAGCTCTGAGGGGGCAGGGGCGAGGTCACCCCTCCACTTT	CASSSEGAGARSPLHF
TRBJ2-2	.	.	TRBV6-5	TGTGCCAGCAACACAGTCTTCTTAAACACCGGGGAGCTGTTTTTT	CASNTVFLNTGELFF
TRBJ2-5	.	.	TRBV6-6	TGTGCCAGCACCCCCCCAGGGCTAGAGACCCAGTACTTC	CASTPPGLETQYF
TRBJ1-2	.	.	TRBV7-9	TGTGCCAGCCACCCGGTGATCTATGGCTACACCTTC	CASHPVIYGYTF
TRBJ1-2	.	TRBD1	TRBV7-2	TGTGCCAGCAGCCTTGCCGGGACAGCGAACTATGGCTACACCTTC	CASSLAGTANYGYTF
TRBJ1-2	.	TRBD1	TRBV25-1	TGTGCCAGCAGTGAATGGCGGACAGGGGCGGACTATGGCTACACCTTC	CASSEWRTGADYGYTF
TRBJ1-4	.	.	TRBV19	TGTGCCAGTCGCATGGAAGGGGCGAATCTTTTTGGTACTAATGAAAAACTGTTTTTT	CASRMEGANLFGTNEKLFF
TRBJ2-7	.	.	TRBV24-1	TGTGCCACCAGCGCCGGGACACCCTCCTACGAGCAGTACTTC	CATSAGTPSYEQYF
TRBJ2-3	.	TRBD2	TRBV7-2	TGTGCCAGCAGTCCTACTAGCGGGGGGGCGGGAGATACGCAGTATTTT	CASSPTSGGAGDTQYF